This record looks at one T cell receptor (beta chain) sequence and its context. This CDR3 comprises 11 residues. V shed 8 bases and J shed 6 bases, with 7 bases lying between them. Germline V CDR1 and CDR2: SNHLY, FYNNEI. The source of the sample is a study of blood T cell repertoires in COVID-19. The overall study: Some COVID-19 samples were acute and others convalescent; all came from the United States, Italy and Spain. From T cells, B-cell-depleted T cells, or PBMCs came the material, which was cDNA or gDNA.

In the study's own analysis: Using reference gene primer amplification, nucleated cell counts were estimated. Clones were read by immunoSEQ multiplex PCR, and TCRdb kept only the in-frame ones, dropping some. V, J and clone size derive from that table, while D and trimming were established from the DNA sequence. This table has more than 85,000 clones, around 85% appearing once. The receptor was derived from a man older than 75 with active or convalescent COVID-19. The rearrangement joins TRBV2 to TRBJ1-4, with unresolved D. The source material was peripheral blood. The CDR3 reads CASGLYEKLFF. The CDR3 DNA is TGTGCCAGCGGGCTGTATGAAAAACTGTTTTTT.